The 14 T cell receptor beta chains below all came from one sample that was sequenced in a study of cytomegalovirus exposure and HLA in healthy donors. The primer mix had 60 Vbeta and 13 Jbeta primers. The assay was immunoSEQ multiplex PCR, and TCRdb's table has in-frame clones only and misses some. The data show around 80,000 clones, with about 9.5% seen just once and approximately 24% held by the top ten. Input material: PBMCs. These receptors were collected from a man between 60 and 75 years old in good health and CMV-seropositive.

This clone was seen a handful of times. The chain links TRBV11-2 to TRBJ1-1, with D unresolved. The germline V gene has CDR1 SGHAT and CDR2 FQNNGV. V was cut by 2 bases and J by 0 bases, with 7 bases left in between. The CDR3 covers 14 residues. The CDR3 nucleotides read TGTGCCAGCAGCTTACAGGTTATGAACACTGAAGCTTTCTTT. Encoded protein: CASSLQVMNTEAFF.

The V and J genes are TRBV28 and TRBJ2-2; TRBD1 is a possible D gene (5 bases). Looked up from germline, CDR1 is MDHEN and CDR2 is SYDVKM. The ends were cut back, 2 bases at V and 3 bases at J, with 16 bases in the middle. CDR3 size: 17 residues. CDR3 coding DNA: TGTGCCAGCAGTTTAAAGACAGCAGTTTCAGACACCGGGGAGCTGTTTTTT. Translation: CASSLKTAVSDTGELFF. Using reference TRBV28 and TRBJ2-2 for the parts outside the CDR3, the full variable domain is DVKVTQSSRYLVKRTGEKVFLECVQDMDHENMFWYRQDPGLGLRLIYFSYDVKMKEKGDIPEGYSVSREKKERFSLILESASTNQTSMYLCASSLKTAVSDTGELFFGEGSRLTVL.

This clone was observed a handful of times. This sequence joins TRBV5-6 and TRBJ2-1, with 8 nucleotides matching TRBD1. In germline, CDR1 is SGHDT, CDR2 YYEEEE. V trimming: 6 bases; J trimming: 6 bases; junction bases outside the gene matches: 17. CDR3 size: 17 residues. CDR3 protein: CASTGTGGKVSFNEQFF. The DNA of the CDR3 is TGTGCCAGCACCGGGACAGGAGGGAAGGTTTCGTTCAATGAGCAGTTCTTC.

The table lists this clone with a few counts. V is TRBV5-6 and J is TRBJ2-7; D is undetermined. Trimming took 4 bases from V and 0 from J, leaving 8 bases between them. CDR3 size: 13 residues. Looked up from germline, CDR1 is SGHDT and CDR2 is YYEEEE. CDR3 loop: CASSRPSSYEQYF. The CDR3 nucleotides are TGTGCCAGCAGCCGACCTAGCTCCTACGAGCAGTACTTC.

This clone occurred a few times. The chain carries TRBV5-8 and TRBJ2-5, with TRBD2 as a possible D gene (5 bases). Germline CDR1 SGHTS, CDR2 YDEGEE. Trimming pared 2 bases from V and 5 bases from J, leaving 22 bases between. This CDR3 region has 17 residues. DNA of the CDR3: TGTGCCAGCAGCTTCTCACCTGGGCTAGCCCCTTGGGAGACCCAGTACTTC. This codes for CASSFSPGLAPWETQYF.

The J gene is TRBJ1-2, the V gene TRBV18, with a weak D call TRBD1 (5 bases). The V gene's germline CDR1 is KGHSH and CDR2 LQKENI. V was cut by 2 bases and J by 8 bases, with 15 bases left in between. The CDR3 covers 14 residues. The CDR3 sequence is CASSPSGSDRGYTF. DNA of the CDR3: TGTGCCAGCTCACCATCAGGGTCTGATCGAGGCTACACCTTC. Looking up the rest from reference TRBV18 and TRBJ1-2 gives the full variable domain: NAGVMQNPRHLVRRRGQEARLRCSPMKGHSHVYWYRQLPEEGLKFMVYLQKENIIDESGMPKERFSAEFPKEGPSILRIQQVVRGDSAAYFCASSPSGSDRGYTFGSGTRLTVV.

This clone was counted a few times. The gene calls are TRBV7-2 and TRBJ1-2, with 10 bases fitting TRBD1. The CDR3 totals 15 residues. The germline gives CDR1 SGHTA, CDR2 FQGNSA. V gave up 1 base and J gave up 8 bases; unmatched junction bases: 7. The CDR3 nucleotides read TGTGCCAGCAGCTTAGGGGGACAGGGGATTTACGGCTACACCTTC. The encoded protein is CASSLGGQGIYGYTF. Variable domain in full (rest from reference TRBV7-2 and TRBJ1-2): GAGVSQSPSNKVTEKGKDVELRCDPISGHTALYWYRQSLGQGLEFLIYFQGNSAPDKSGLPSDRFSAERTGGSVSTLTIQRTQQEDSAVYLCASSLGGQGIYGYTFGSGTRLTVV.

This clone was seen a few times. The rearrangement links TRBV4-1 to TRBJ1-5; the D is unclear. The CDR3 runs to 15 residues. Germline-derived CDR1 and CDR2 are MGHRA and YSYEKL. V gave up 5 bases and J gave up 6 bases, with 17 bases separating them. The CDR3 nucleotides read TGCGCCAGCAGCTTTTCTGAAGGGCGGGGTCAGCCCCAGCATTTT. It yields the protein CASSFSEGRGQPQHF.

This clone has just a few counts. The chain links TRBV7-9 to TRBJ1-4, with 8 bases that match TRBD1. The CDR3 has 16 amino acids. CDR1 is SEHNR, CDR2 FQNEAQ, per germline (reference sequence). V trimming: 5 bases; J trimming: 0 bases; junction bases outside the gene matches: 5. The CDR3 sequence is CASSPGQATTNEKLFF. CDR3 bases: TGTGCCAGCAGCCCGGGACAGGCGACAACTAATGAAAAACTGTTTTTT.

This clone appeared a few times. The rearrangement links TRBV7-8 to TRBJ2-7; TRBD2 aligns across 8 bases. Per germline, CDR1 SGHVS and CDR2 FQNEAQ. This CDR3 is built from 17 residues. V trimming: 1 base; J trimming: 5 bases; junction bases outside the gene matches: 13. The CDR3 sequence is CASSLVGIGGAGDEQYF. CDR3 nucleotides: TGTGCCAGCAGCTTAGTAGGGATCGGGGGGGCTGGAGACGAGCAGTACTTC.

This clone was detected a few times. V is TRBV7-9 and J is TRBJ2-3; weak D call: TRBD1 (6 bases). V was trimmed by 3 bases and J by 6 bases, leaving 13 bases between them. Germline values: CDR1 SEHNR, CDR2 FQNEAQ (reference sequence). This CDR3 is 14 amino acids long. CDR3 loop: CASSLTGGADTQYF. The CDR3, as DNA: TGTGCCAGCAGCTTGACTGGGGGCGCGGATACGCAGTATTTT.

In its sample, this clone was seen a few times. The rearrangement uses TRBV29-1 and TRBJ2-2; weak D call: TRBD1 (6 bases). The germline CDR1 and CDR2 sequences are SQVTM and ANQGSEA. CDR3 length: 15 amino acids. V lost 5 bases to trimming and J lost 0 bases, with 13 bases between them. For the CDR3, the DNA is TGCAGCGTTTACTTCGACAGGCCGAACACCGGGGAGCTGTTTTTT. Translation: CSVYFDRPNTGELFF.

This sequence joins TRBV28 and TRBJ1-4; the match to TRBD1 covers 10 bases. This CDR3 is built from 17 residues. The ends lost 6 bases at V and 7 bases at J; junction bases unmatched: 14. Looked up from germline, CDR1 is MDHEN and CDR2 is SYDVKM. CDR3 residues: CASRPTQTGGEGEKLFF. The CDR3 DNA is TGTGCCAGCAGACCTACCCAGACAGGGGGCGAGGGTGAAAAACTGTTTTTT.

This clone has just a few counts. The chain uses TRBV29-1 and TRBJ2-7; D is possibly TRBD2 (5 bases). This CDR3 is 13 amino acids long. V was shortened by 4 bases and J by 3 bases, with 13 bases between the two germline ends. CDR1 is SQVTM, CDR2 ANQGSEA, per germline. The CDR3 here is CSVGGGGYYEQYF. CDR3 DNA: TGCAGCGTTGGTGGAGGTGGGTACTACGAGCAGTACTTC.